The 32 T cell receptor beta chains reported below all come from one sample, sequenced in a study of cytomegalovirus exposure and HLA in healthy donors. This PCR relied on a set of 60 Vbeta primers and 13 Jbeta primers. Profiled with immunoSEQ multiplex PCR; TCRdb holds only in-frame clones, not every one. The repertoire holds roughly 77,000 clones, with over 9% as singletons. The sample was PBMCs. These receptors all stem from a man between 60 and 75 years old in good health and CMV-seropositive.

The rearrangement joins TRBV28 to TRBJ1-4; tentatively, D is TRBD1 (5 bases). The CDR3 contains 14 residues. V dropped 1 base and J dropped 8 bases, with 11 bases sitting between them. Germline CDR1 reads MDHEN; CDR2 reads SYDVKM. CDR3 region: CASSLSWGGEKLFF. In nucleotides, the CDR3 is TGTGCCAGCAGTTTATCGTGGGGGGGAGAAAAACTGTTTTTT.

This rearrangement joins TRBV18 to TRBJ1-1; D not resolved. V lost 2 bases and J 7 bases, leaving 17 bases between the germline ends. CDR1 and CDR2 from the germline V gene are KGHSH and LQKENI. The CDR3 extends over 15 amino acids. The CDR3 DNA sequence: TGTGCCAGCTCACCATTAGGAGGGTTGGGAGGTGAAGCTTTCTTT. Its protein is CASSPLGGLGGEAFF. Using reference TRBV18 and TRBJ1-1 for the parts outside the CDR3, the full variable domain is NAGVMQNPRHLVRRRGQEARLRCSPMKGHSHVYWYRQLPEEGLKFMVYLQKENIIDESGMPKERFSAEFPKEGPSILRIQQVVRGDSAAYFCASSPLGGLGGEAFFGQGTRLTVV.

This clone showed up just a few times. The chain employs TRBV11-3 and TRBJ2-3, with D possibly TRBD2 on 5 matching bases. The V and J ends lost 7 bases and 2 bases respectively, with 16 bases between them. Germline CDR1 SGHNT, CDR2 YENEEA. The CDR3 spans 15 residues. The CDR3 nucleotides read TGTGCCAGCAAGAACCGCCGGACTGTCACAGATACGCAGTATTTT. Encoded protein: CASKNRRTVTDTQYF.

V usage is TRBV5-1 and J usage is TRBJ2-1; 15 nucleotides match TRBD2. The V segment lost 2 bases and the J segment 8 bases; nucleotides outside the gene matches: 5. The CDR3 covers 16 residues. Germline CDR1 is SGHRS and CDR2 is YFSETQ. CDR3 coding DNA: TGCGCCAGCAGCTTTGGACTAGCGGGGGGGCGGGATGAGCAGTTCTTC. This encodes CASSFGLAGGRDEQFF.

The chain couples TRBV7-9 to TRBJ1-1; a weak D match, TRBD1 (5 bases). CDR1 and CDR2 (germline): SEHNR, FQNEAQ (reference sequence). Trimming shortened V by 0 bases and J by 6 bases, and 17 bases separated the two germline ends. This CDR3 is built from 16 residues. The CDR3 bases are TGTGCCAGCAGCTTAGCTTCGAACGTCAGGGCCGCTGAAGCTTTCTTT. The encoded protein is CASSLASNVRAAEAFF.

This clone was observed a few times. The chain recombines TRBV30 with TRBJ1-1; D is uncertain. This CDR3 contains 14 residues. The ends were cut back, 1 base at V and 1 base at J, with 10 bases in the middle. CDR1 and CDR2 (germline): GTSNPN, SVGIG (reference sequence). This CDR3 is CAWSDRDRNTEAFF. In DNA form, the CDR3 reads TGTGCCTGGAGTGACAGAGACCGGAACACTGAAGCTTTCTTT.

This clone was observed a few times. The gene calls are TRBV7-8 and TRBJ2-7, with D perhaps TRBD2 (6 bases). This CDR3 has 16 amino acids. V was cut by 3 bases and J by 0 bases, with 15 bases left in between. CDR1 and CDR2 from the germline V gene are SGHVS and FQNEAQ. The CDR3 DNA is TGTGCCAGCAGCTTCCGCGGGGCCACGTCCTCCTACGAGCAGTACTTC. Its protein is CASSFRGATSSYEQYF.

For this clone: The sample carries other DNA sequences with the same CDR3. The chain carries TRBV11-3 and TRBJ2-3; 15 nucleotides line up with TRBD2. The V gene end was trimmed by 5 bases and the J gene end by 3 bases; junction bases not matched to a gene: 3. CDR1 and CDR2 from the germline V gene are SGHNT and YENEEA. CDR3 length equals 16 residues. The CDR3 DNA sequence: TGTGCCAGCAGCCCGGGGACTAGCGGGAGGACAGATACGCAGTATTTT. It specifies CASSPGTSGRTDTQYF.

This clone was detected a few times. V is TRBV11-3 and J is TRBJ2-1; possibly TRBD1 for D (5 bases). This CDR3 is 15 amino acids long. The germline V and J ends were trimmed by 3 bases and 4 bases, with 13 bases remaining between them. Germline values: CDR1 SGHNT, CDR2 YENEEA. The CDR3 DNA follows: TGTGCCAGCAGCTTGGGGCAGGCCGGTTACAATGAGCAGTTCTTC. It yields the protein CASSLGQAGYNEQFF. The full variable domain, in which reference TRBV11-3 and TRBJ2-1 provide the parts outside the CDR3, is EAGVVQSPRYKIIEKKQPVAFWCNPISGHNTLYWYLQNLGQGPELLIRYENEEAVDDSQLPKDRFSAERLKGVDSTLKIQPAELGDSAVYLCASSLGQAGYNEQFFGPGTRLTVL.

This chain links TRBV2 with TRBJ1-1; 8 nucleotides align to TRBD1. CDR1 is SNHLY and CDR2 is FYNNEI in the germline V gene. V shed 6 bases, J shed 8 bases, and the junction held 8 bases outside the gene matches. The CDR3 spans 13 residues. The CDR3 bases are TGTGCCAGCAGCGCGACAGGGGCTGCGGAAGCTTTCTTT. Its translation is CASSATGAAEAFF.

The V and J genes are TRBV9 and TRBJ2-3, with TRBD2 identical over 10 bases. In germline, CDR1 is SGDLS, CDR2 YYNGEE. J was trimmed by 5 bases and V by 0 bases; bases with no gene match: 3. CDR3 size: 15 residues. CDR3 in DNA: TGTGCCAGCAGCGTAGTAGCGGGAGGAGGAGATACGCAGTATTTT. Protein product: CASSVVAGGGDTQYF.

This rearrangement joins TRBV16 to TRBJ1-1, with D tentatively TRBD1 (5 bases). Germline V CDR1 and CDR2: KGHSY, FQNENV. Deletions cut 2 bases from V and 6 bases from J, with 7 bases between. The CDR3 is made up of 12 amino acids. CDR3 sequence (DNA): TGTGCCAGCAGCCAACAGGGTTCTGAAGCTTTCTTT. Translation gives CASSQQGSEAFF.

The J gene is TRBJ2-7, the V gene TRBV6-5; 7 bases map to TRBD1. This CDR3 spans 14 amino acids. J was trimmed by 8 bases and V by 0 bases; bases with no gene match: 7. Germline V gene data show CDR1 as MNHEY and CDR2 as SVGAGI. The CDR3 is CASSYSKGGAKQYV. Written as DNA, the CDR3 is TGTGCCAGCAGTTACTCGAAAGGGGGCGCAAAGCAGTACGTC.

The chain combines TRBV28 with TRBJ1-2; D is uncertain. The CDR3 runs to 10 residues. Trimming pared 4 bases from V and 5 bases from J, leaving 2 bases between. Germline V gene lookup returns CDR1 MDHEN and CDR2 SYDVKM. CDR3 in amino acids: CASSSYGYTF. The CDR3, as DNA: TGTGCCAGCAGTTCATATGGCTACACCTTC.

This clone has a handful of counts. V usage is TRBV19 and J usage is TRBJ1-5, with 9 positions matching TRBD1. The CDR3 sequence is 15 residues long. Germline CDR1 LNHDA, CDR2 SQIVND (reference sequence). V shed 4 bases and J 6 bases; nucleotides not matched to a gene: 7. This CDR3 reads CASSTEQGATQPQHF. CDR3 nucleotide sequence: TGTGCCAGTAGTACGGAACAGGGGGCAACTCAGCCCCAGCATTTT.

This clone was seen a few times. The rearrangement uses TRBV5-6 and TRBJ2-1; D remains ambiguous. The CDR3 totals 11 residues. In germline, CDR1 is SGHDT, CDR2 YYEEEE. V lost 4 bases, J lost 12 bases, and 11 bases lay in between. CDR3 sequence: CASSLSEWQFF. The CDR3 DNA reads TGTGCCAGCAGCCTGAGCGAGTGGCAGTTCTTC.

This clone was counted between two and nine times. This chain connects TRBV2 to TRBJ2-5; D is unresolved. Germline V gives CDR1 SNHLY, CDR2 FYNNEI. V was pared by 4 bases and J by 1 base, with 7 bases between. The CDR3 runs 13 residues. The CDR3: CASSVNIQETQYF. The DNA of the CDR3 is TGTGCCAGCAGTGTAAACATCCAAGAGACCCAGTACTTC. Based on the CDR3 plus reference TRBV2 and TRBJ2-5, the full variable domain is EPEVTQTPSHQVTQMGQEVILRCVPISNHLYFYWYRQILGQKVEFLVSFYNNEISEKSEIFDDQFSVERPDGSNFTLKIRSTKLEDSAMYFCASSVNIQETQYFGPGTRLLVL.

The rearrangement joins TRBV5-8 to TRBJ1-5; D perhaps matches TRBD1 (5 bases). CDR3 length: 15 amino acids. V was trimmed by 5 bases and J by 5 bases, leaving 17 bases between them. CDR1 and CDR2 from the germline V gene are SGHTS and YDEGEE. The CDR3 here is CASRPLRQQHQPQHF. The CDR3 nucleotides are TGTGCCAGCAGACCACTACGACAGCAGCATCAGCCCCAGCATTTT.

In its sample, this clone was seen a few times. The chain employs TRBV30 and TRBJ1-1, with D perhaps TRBD1 (6 bases). The CDR3 extends over 13 amino acids. Germline-derived CDR1 and CDR2 are GTSNPN and SVGIG (reference sequence). The CDR3, as DNA: TGTGCTTGCGGGGGCCCGGGGCTAACTGAAGCTTTCTTT. It yields the protein CACGGPGLTEAFF.

The chain links TRBV18 to TRBJ2-1; D gene ambiguous. Germline CDR1 KGHSH, CDR2 LQKENI. This CDR3 has 15 amino acids. V lost 2 bases, J lost 5 bases, and 13 bases lay in between. The CDR3: CASSPRRQRDNEQFF. The CDR3, as DNA: TGTGCCAGCTCACCAAGGCGGCAGCGCGACAATGAGCAGTTCTTC. The variable domain in full, with the rest retrieved from reference TRBV18 and TRBJ2-1, is NAGVMQNPRHLVRRRGQEARLRCSPMKGHSHVYWYRQLPEEGLKFMVYLQKENIIDESGMPKERFSAEFPKEGPSILRIQQVVRGDSAAYFCASSPRRQRDNEQFFGPGTRLTVL.

This rearrangement joins TRBV19 to TRBJ2-1; D is perhaps TRBD1 (5 bases). Trimming shortened V by 3 bases and J by 8 bases, and 14 bases separated the two germline ends. The CDR3 runs 14 residues. The germline gives CDR1 LNHDA, CDR2 SQIVND (reference sequence). The CDR3 DNA follows: TGTGCCAGTAGTATGGCCCGCAGGGATCATGAGCAGTTCTTC. Translation: CASSMARRDHEQFF.

CDR3 DNA sequence: TGTGCCAGCAGGGGCCTTAATCAAGGCTACACCTTC. Translated, it gives CASRGLNQGYTF. V and J are TRBV27 and TRBJ1-2; D is ambiguous. In germline, CDR1 is MNHEY, CDR2 SMNVEV (reference sequence). Trimming shortened V by 6 bases and J by 8 bases, and 13 bases separated the two germline ends. CDR3 length equals 12 residues.

V and J are TRBV18 and TRBJ1-4, with D unclear. Trimming removed 5 bases from V and 7 bases from J, with 17 bases in between. The CDR3 is 15 residues long. CDR1 is KGHSH and CDR2 is LQKENI in the germline V gene. The CDR3 DNA follows: TGTGCCAGCTCAAGGGTATCCGCAGAGGGTGAAAAACTGTTTTTT. Translation gives CASSRVSAEGEKLFF. Drawing the rest from reference TRBV18 and TRBJ1-4, the complete variable domain is NAGVMQNPRHLVRRRGQEARLRCSPMKGHSHVYWYRQLPEEGLKFMVYLQKENIIDESGMPKERFSAEFPKEGPSILRIQQVVRGDSAAYFCASSRVSAEGEKLFFGSGTQLSVL.

On this clone: One junction end disagrees with the germline gene, perhaps due to a read error. This rearrangement joins TRBV25-1 to TRBJ2-5; D call uncertain. CDR3 length equals 12 residues. The V gene's germline CDR1 is MGHDK and CDR2 SYGVNS. CDR3 nucleotides: TGTGCCAGCAGTGATCCAAGAGAGCCCCAGTACTTC. Protein product: CASSDPREPQYF.

The V and J genes are TRBV6-5 and TRBJ2-1; a possible D gene is TRBD1 (7 bases). Germline loops: CDR1 MNHEY, CDR2 SVGAGI. The V end lost 0 bases, the J end lost 1 base, and 10 bases lay between the germline ends. There are 16 residues in the CDR3. Here the CDR3 reads CASSYSAGGSYNEQFF. DNA for the CDR3: TGTGCCAGCAGTTACTCGGCAGGGGGGTCCTACAATGAGCAGTTCTTC.

This chain connects TRBV18 to TRBJ2-1; the D gene is possibly TRBD2 (6 bases). The V end was cut by 3 bases, the J end by 9 bases, with 18 bases between. The CDR3 is 15 amino acids. Germline CDR1 is KGHSH and CDR2 is LQKENI. The CDR3 DNA sequence: TGTGCCAGCTCACCTGGGGACTTGACTCTCGGTGAGCAGTTCTTC. Translated, it gives CASSPGDLTLGEQFF.

This clone showed up just a few times. The chain has TRBV11-2 and TRBJ2-1, with 7 bases matching TRBD2. CDR1 is SGHAT, CDR2 FQNNGV, per germline. This CDR3 has 15 amino acids. V trimming: 5 bases; J trimming: 5 bases; junction bases outside the gene matches: 9. CDR3 coding DNA: TGTGCCAGCAGCCCCTGGGAGCGGGGTAACAATGAGCAGTTCTTC. Translated, it gives CASSPWERGNNEQFF. Combining the CDR3 with reference TRBV11-2 and TRBJ2-1 gives the whole variable domain EAGVAQSPRYKIIEKRQSVAFWCNPISGHATLYWYQQILGQGPKLLIQFQNNGVVDDSQLPKDRFSAERLKGVDSTLKIQPAKLEDSAVYLCASSPWERGNNEQFFGPGTRLTVL.

This clone showed up just a few times. The chain uses TRBV23-1 and TRBJ2-3, with D perhaps TRBD2 (5 bases). TRBV23-1 is identified as an open reading frame with a role that is uncertain. Trimming stripped 5 bases from V and 3 bases from J, with 24 bases between. This CDR3 spans 18 amino acids. In DNA form, the CDR3 reads TGCGCCAGCAGTGGAGCCCTAATGGGGAGTCGGGGAACAGATACGCAGTATTTT. Its protein is CASSGALMGSRGTDTQYF.

This clone was detected a few times. The likely explanation is a read error, given a far larger clone one base away. The rearrangement uses TRBV9 and TRBJ1-1, with TRBD1 matching 9 bases. Germline values: CDR1 SGDLS, CDR2 YYNGEE. The J segment lost 3 bases and the V segment lost 4 bases, leaving 4 bases of the junction unmatched. CDR3 size: 14 residues. CDR3 amino acids: CASSPGTGYTEAFF. The CDR3 DNA reads TGTGCCAGCAGCCCCGGGACAGGGTACACTGAAGCTTTCTTT.

The sample holds a few counts of this clone. The chain employs TRBV5-1 and TRBJ2-2, with D perhaps matching TRBD1 (5 bases). The CDR3 runs to 15 residues. With 1 base removed from V and 2 bases from J, the gap between germline ends came to 9 bases. In germline, CDR1 is SGHRS, CDR2 YFSETQ. This CDR3 reads CASSLTGTNTGELFF. The CDR3 DNA is TGCGCCAGCAGCTTGACAGGTACCAACACCGGGGAGCTGTTTTTT.

This clone came up a few times. The chain carries TRBV5-6 and TRBJ1-4; a possible D gene is TRBD1 (5 bases). V was shortened by 5 bases and J by 8 bases, with 19 bases between the two germline ends. Germline loops: CDR1 SGHDT, CDR2 YYEEEE. The CDR3 consists of 15 residues. CDR3 DNA: TGTGCCAGCAGTCGTCTGGCAGGGTCTGGGGAAAAACTGTTTTTT. Protein: CASSRLAGSGEKLFF.

This clone was observed a handful of times. The rearrangement uses TRBV19 and TRBJ1-2; tentatively, D is TRBD1 (6 bases). This CDR3 comprises 15 residues. Trimming removed 6 bases at V and 4 bases at J, with 18 bases between. Germline V gene data show CDR1 as LNHDA and CDR2 as SQIVND (reference sequence). Here the CDR3 reads CASSRPSAQGYGYTF. The CDR3 bases are TGTGCCAGTAGCAGACCCTCGGCACAGGGCTATGGCTACACCTTC. The full variable domain, completed using reference TRBV19 and TRBJ1-2, is DGGITQSPKYLFRKEGQNVTLSCEQNLNHDAMYWYRQDPGQGLRLIYYSQIVNDFQKGDIAEGYSVSREKKESFPLTVTSAQKNPTAFYLCASSRPSAQGYGYTFGSGTRLTVV.